The 31 T cell receptor beta chains presented below share a single source sample, sequenced in a study of cytomegalovirus exposure and HLA in healthy donors (dated by TCRdb to about 2017). The library was obtained by the immunoSEQ multiplex PCR assay. The multiplex PCR relied on a mix of 60 forward primers for TCR Vbeta segments and 13 reverse primers for TCR Jbeta segments. TCRdb retrieved this table from immuneACCESS and kept in-frame rearrangements only. Not all clones are present; in checked studies, unresolved V genes account for under half, and no reason is known for the remainder. Here the sample has about 190,000 clones; more than 75% occur a single time. The top ten clonotypes cover 1.6% of the sample. The sequencing sample was made of PBMCs. All receptors derive from a woman between 45 and 60 years old in good health and CMV-seronegative.

The V call is TRBV2, the J call TRBJ1-6; D unresolved. The CDR3 consists of 15 residues. Deletions cut 3 bases from V and 12 bases from J, with 18 bases between. Per the germline V gene, CDR1 is SNHLY and CDR2 is FYNNEI. CDR3 amino acids: CASSDDGPDLRPLHF. Written as DNA, the CDR3 is TGTGCCAGCAGTGATGATGGGCCGGATCTTCGACCCCTCCACTTT.

The V gene is TRBV11-3, the J gene TRBJ2-1; D might be TRBD2 (5 bases). V was trimmed by 3 bases and J by 9 bases, leaving 12 bases between them. This CDR3 spans 13 amino acids. The germline CDR1 and CDR2 sequences are SGHNT and YENEEA. DNA of the CDR3: TGTGCCAGCAGCTTTGTTCTGGGGAGTGAGCAGTTCTTC. It translates to CASSFVLGSEQFF.

The chain is built from TRBV28 and TRBJ1-5, with TRBD1 identical over 7 bases. This CDR3 spans 16 amino acids. Trimming at V came to 6 bases and at J to 5 bases, leaving 13 bases not matched to a gene. CDR1 and CDR2 from the germline V gene are MDHEN and SYDVKM. The CDR3 region is CASRGTGAGAYQPQHF. CDR3 nucleotide sequence: TGTGCCAGCAGGGGTACAGGGGCCGGAGCCTATCAGCCCCAGCATTTT.

The V call is TRBV5-6, the J call TRBJ1-6; 7 bases map to TRBD1. The CDR3 is 14 amino acids. Germline lookup yields CDR1 SGHDT and CDR2 YYEEEE. With V trimmed by 1 base and J by 9 bases, 4 bases remained unmatched. The CDR3 sequence: CASSLTGVGSPLHF. The DNA for the CDR3 is TGTGCCAGCAGCTTGACAGGGGTAGGTTCACCCCTCCACTTT.

The rearrangement uses TRBV28 and TRBJ2-1; tentative D call: TRBD2 (6 bases). There are 15 residues in the CDR3. Germline V gives CDR1 MDHEN, CDR2 SYDVKM. Trimming removed 6 bases from V and 0 bases from J, with 12 bases in between. The CDR3 region is CASRRDSSSYNEQFF. CDR3 nucleotides: TGTGCCAGCAGAAGGGACTCCAGCTCCTACAATGAGCAGTTCTTC.

The chain uses TRBV7-2 and TRBJ1-5; D uncertain. The CDR3 has 13 amino acids. Germline-derived CDR1 and CDR2 are SGHTA and FQGNSA. The V end was cut by 5 bases, the J end by 9 bases, with 14 bases between. CDR3 amino acids: CASSQIARAPQHF. The DNA for the CDR3 is TGTGCCAGCAGCCAAATTGCCCGAGCGCCCCAGCATTTT.

This chain connects TRBV4-3 to TRBJ2-7; no clear D. This CDR3 spans 12 amino acids. Per germline, CDR1 LGHNA and CDR2 YSLEER. V was shortened by 0 bases and J by 7 bases, with 7 bases between the two germline ends. CDR3 nucleotide sequence: TGCGCCAGCAGCCAAGATTCCAGGGAGCAGTACTTC. Amino acid sequence: CASSQDSREQYF.

The rearrangement joins TRBV7-8 to TRBJ2-5, with a possible D match to TRBD1 (5 bases). Per the germline V gene, CDR1 is SGHVS and CDR2 is FQNEAQ. V shed 6 bases and J shed 0 bases, with 14 bases lying between them. There are 15 residues in the CDR3. The DNA of the CDR3 is TGTGCCAGCAGACCCTCAAGACAGAACCAAGAGACCCAGTACTTC. This sequence encodes CASRPSRQNQETQYF.

In its sample, this clone was seen once. The chain employs TRBV6-4 and TRBJ1-2; 8 nucleotides line up with TRBD1. V lost 4 bases to trimming and J lost 1 base; unmatched junction nucleotides: 5. Per germline, CDR1 MRHNA and CDR2 SNTAGT. This CDR3 region has 15 residues. The CDR3 region is CASSAQGGYNYGYTF. CDR3 nucleotide sequence: TGTGCCAGCAGTGCACAGGGGGGCTATAACTATGGCTACACCTTC.

This sequence joins TRBV4-1 and TRBJ2-7; TRBD2 agrees at 11 bases. CDR3 length: 15 amino acids. V trimming: 4 bases; J trimming: 3 bases; junction bases outside the gene matches: 5. The germline V gene has CDR1 MGHRA and CDR2 YSYEKL. The CDR3 bases are TGCGCCAGCAGCCTGACTAGCGGGGTCCTCTACGAGCAGTACTTC. Amino acid sequence: CASSLTSGVLYEQYF.

The CDR3 sequence: CASSLVPPTSGRFYEQYF. The DNA of the CDR3 is TGTGCCAGCAGCTTAGTGCCACCTACTAGCGGGAGGTTTTACGAGCAGTACTTC. The chain recombines TRBV7-2 with TRBJ2-7, with 12 bases matching TRBD2. This CDR3 is built from 18 residues. Germline CDR1 is SGHTA and CDR2 is FQGNSA. J was trimmed by 4 bases and V by 1 base; bases with no gene match: 11.

The chain has TRBV7-2 and TRBJ2-3; 11 nucleotides align to TRBD2. The CDR3 has 19 residues. Per the germline V gene, CDR1 is SGHTA and CDR2 is FQGNSA. The trim removed 5 bases at V and 2 bases at J, leaving 15 bases unmatched. The CDR3 loop reads CASSRTSGGSWRDTDTQYF. CDR3 sequence (DNA): TGTGCCAGCAGCCGAACTAGCGGGGGCAGTTGGAGGGACACAGATACGCAGTATTTT.

As DNA, the CDR3 is TGTGCCAGCAGCCTGGACAGGGTTGGCGGGGAGCTGTTTTTT. This translates into CASSLDRVGGELFF. The chain couples TRBV7-3 to TRBJ2-2; 8 bases fit TRBD1. CDR3 size: 14 residues. CDR1 is SGHTA, CDR2 FQGTGA, per germline. The V and J ends lost 5 bases and 7 bases, in that order; junction bases with no gene match: 6.

This clone was counted between two and nine times. The chain uses TRBV6-1 and TRBJ1-4; weak D call: TRBD1 (6 bases). The CDR3 is made up of 15 amino acids. V lost 8 bases and J 8 bases, leaving 21 bases between the germline ends. The V gene's germline CDR1 is MNHNS and CDR2 SASEGT. This CDR3 reads CASFRQQGSNEKLFF. CDR3 DNA sequence: TGTGCCAGCTTCCGACAACAGGGATCAAACGAAAAACTGTTTTTT.

This clone has only a few counts. This chain connects TRBV5-6 to TRBJ1-1, with a possible D match to TRBD1 (6 bases). Germline CDR1 SGHDT, CDR2 YYEEEE. CDR3 length: 16 residues. V was pared by 4 bases and J by 6 bases, with 22 bases between. The CDR3 protein is CASSRFGTTLGSEAFF. The CDR3 nucleotides are TGTGCCAGCAGCCGATTCGGGACAACCCTCGGGTCTGAAGCTTTCTTT.

The gene calls are TRBV23-1 and TRBJ1-2, with D unresolved. TRBV23-1 is given ORF status, its function remaining uncertain. Trimming stripped 6 bases from V and 3 bases from J, with 11 bases between. This CDR3 has 13 residues. The chain's CDR3 is CASSLLRDYGYTF. The CDR3 DNA follows: TGCGCCAGCAGCCTGCTGAGGGACTATGGCTACACCTTC.

Comments on this clone: A read error is likely, as this CDR3 ends without the conserved phenylalanine or tryptophan. V is TRBV27 and J is TRBJ2-7, with 8 bases identical to TRBD1. The CDR3 is 15 residues long. The germline gives CDR1 MNHEY, CDR2 SMNVEV (reference sequence). V lost 1 base and J lost 5; bases outside the gene matches: 7. DNA of the CDR3: TGTGCCAGCAGTTTATATTCCTACAGGGGGAACGAGCAGTACCTC. Translating gives CASSLYSYRGNEQYL.

The V and J genes are TRBV6-1 and TRBJ1-2, with D maybe TRBD1 (5 bases). Germline CDR1 and CDR2: MNHNS and SASEGT. Trimming removed 2 bases at V and 6 bases at J, with 13 bases between. The length of the CDR3 is 14 residues. CDR3 bases: TGTGCCAGCAGTGAAAAGGCAGGGCGCGATGGCTACACCTTC. This encodes CASSEKAGRDGYTF.

Comments on this clone: The same CDR3 is also encoded by other DNA sequences in this sample. The rearrangement joins TRBV7-9 to TRBJ2-5; TRBD2 aligns across 12 bases. V shed 4 bases, J shed 5 bases, and the junction held 2 bases outside the gene matches. Germline values: CDR1 SEHNR, CDR2 FQNEAQ (reference sequence). This CDR3 comprises 14 residues. CDR3: CASSSGTSGETQYF. The CDR3 coding sequence is TGTGCCAGCAGCTCCGGGACTAGCGGGGAGACCCAGTACTTC.

The chain joins TRBV7-3 to TRBJ2-1; TRBD2 aligns across 8 bases. The length of the CDR3 is 19 residues. The ends lost 3 bases at V and 7 bases at J; junction bases unmatched: 20. In germline, CDR1 is SGHTA, CDR2 FQGTGA. CDR3 sequence (DNA): TGTGCCAGCAGCTTGGGACTAGTCACAGGAGGAAAGAGCCGGAATGAGCAGTTCTTC. This encodes CASSLGLVTGGKSRNEQFF.

V and J are TRBV7-2 and TRBJ1-1, with D hard to call. CDR1 is SGHTA, CDR2 FQGNSA, per germline. V was clipped by 1 base and J by 4 bases, with 13 bases between them. This CDR3 is 15 amino acids long. CDR3 nucleotide sequence: TGTGCCAGCAGCTTAGGGGTGGCGCGGGGCACTGAAGCTTTCTTT. Protein product: CASSLGVARGTEAFF.

V usage is TRBV5-4 and J usage is TRBJ2-1; D may be TRBD2 (6 bases). This CDR3 is 14 amino acids long. Trimming took off 1 base at V and 4 bases at J, with 9 bases between the two ends. Germline CDR1 reads SGHNT; CDR2 reads YYREEE (reference sequence). Here the CDR3 reads CASSLRLAYNEQFF. The CDR3 nucleotides are TGTGCCAGCAGCTTGCGGCTAGCGTACAATGAGCAGTTCTTC.

In its sample, this clone was seen a few times. V gene TRBV25-1 combines with J gene TRBJ1-6; D may be TRBD1 (6 bases). Germline loops: CDR1 MGHDK, CDR2 SYGVNS. V was shortened by 6 bases and J by 4 bases, with 10 bases between the two germline ends. This CDR3 contains 14 residues. The CDR3 DNA sequence: TGTGCCAGCAGGGAGCAGGGGTATAATTCACCCCTCCACTTT. It encodes CASREQGYNSPLHF.

Here the CDR3 reads CASSSTGREEKLFF. CDR3 nucleotides: TGCGCCAGCAGCTCGACAGGCCGCGAAGAAAAACTGTTTTTT. The V gene is TRBV5-1, the J gene TRBJ1-4; D may be TRBD1 (6 bases). Trimming took off 3 bases at V and 8 bases at J, with 14 bases between the two ends. The CDR3 runs 14 residues. CDR1 is SGHRS and CDR2 is YFSETQ in the germline V gene.

The rearrangement links TRBV7-2 to TRBJ2-7, with 11 bases matching TRBD2. Germline values: CDR1 SGHTA, CDR2 FQGNSA. The CDR3 extends over 16 amino acids. With V trimmed by 5 bases and J by 6 bases, 12 bases remained unmatched. CDR3 residues: CASSLRELAGAGEQYF. The DNA for the CDR3 is TGTGCCAGCAGCCTAAGGGAACTAGCGGGAGCAGGCGAGCAGTACTTC.

V gene TRBV27 combines with J gene TRBJ1-2; D gene unclear. The V gene's germline CDR1 is MNHEY and CDR2 SMNVEV (reference sequence). The CDR3 extends over 15 amino acids. V lost 3 bases and J 5 bases, leaving 16 bases between the germline ends. The CDR3 region is CASSFVKGGPYGYTF. CDR3 bases: TGTGCCAGCAGTTTTGTAAAAGGAGGGCCTTATGGCTACACCTTC.

This chain joins TRBV7-9 and TRBJ2-1; 9 bases are a match to TRBD1. V gave up 4 bases and J gave up 4 bases; unmatched junction bases: 5. Germline V lookup: CDR1 SEHNR, CDR2 FQNEAQ (reference sequence). CDR3 length equals 15 residues. CDR3: CASSSQGANYNEQFF. CDR3 nucleotide sequence: TGTGCCAGCAGCTCACAGGGGGCGAATTACAATGAGCAGTTCTTC.

The rearrangement links TRBV12-5 to TRBJ1-2, with 9 nucleotides matching TRBD1. The trim removed 0 bases at V and 3 bases at J, leaving 5 bases unmatched. The germline V gene has CDR1 LGHNT and CDR2 FRNRAP. The CDR3 covers 16 residues. The CDR3 DNA sequence: TGTGCTAGTGGTTTGGTACATGGGACAGGGTACTATGGCTACACCTTC. Residues: CASGLVHGTGYYGYTF.

Here the CDR3 reads CASAGRQGARGSPLHF. The DNA for the CDR3 is TGTGCCAGCGCGGGAAGACAGGGGGCGCGAGGTTCACCCCTCCACTTT. The rearrangement uses TRBV27 and TRBJ1-6; 10 bases fit TRBD1. V gave up 8 bases and J gave up 9 bases; unmatched junction bases: 13. This CDR3 spans 16 amino acids. CDR1 is MNHEY, CDR2 SMNVEV, per germline (reference sequence).

This clone has a single count. The chain uses TRBV6-5 and TRBJ2-3, with 12 bases fitting TRBD1. Germline CDR1 and CDR2: MNHEY and SVGAGI. Unmatched junction bases numbered 1, after V lost 2 bases and J lost 4 bases. CDR3 size: 15 residues. CDR3 sequence (DNA): TGTGCCAGCAGTTACGGGACAGGGGGCGCAGATACGCAGTATTTT. Protein: CASSYGTGGADTQYF.

The chain employs TRBV10-3 and TRBJ1-4; D gene unclear. V was cut by 6 bases and J by 8 bases, with 7 bases left in between. This CDR3 spans 11 amino acids. Germline assignment: CDR1 ENHRY and CDR2 SYGVKD. CDR3 loop: CAIREQEKLFF. CDR3 sequence (DNA): TGTGCCATCAGGGAACAGGAAAAACTGTTTTTT.